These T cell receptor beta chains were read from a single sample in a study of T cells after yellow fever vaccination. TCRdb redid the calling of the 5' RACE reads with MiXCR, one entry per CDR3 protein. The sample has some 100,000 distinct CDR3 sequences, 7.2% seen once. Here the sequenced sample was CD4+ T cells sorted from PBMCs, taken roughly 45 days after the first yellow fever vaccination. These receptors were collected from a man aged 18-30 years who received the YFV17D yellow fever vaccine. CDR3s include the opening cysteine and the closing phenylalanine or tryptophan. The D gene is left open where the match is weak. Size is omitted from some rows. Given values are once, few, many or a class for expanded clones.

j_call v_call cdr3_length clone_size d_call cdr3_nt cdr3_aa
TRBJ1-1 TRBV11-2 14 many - TGTGCCAGCAGCTTAGAGTTGGGGCATGTAGAAGCTTTCTTT CASSLELGHVEAFF
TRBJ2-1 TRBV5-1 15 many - TGCGCCAGCAGCTTTATTAGCAGCTCCTACAATGAGCAGTTCTTC CASSFISSSYNEQFF
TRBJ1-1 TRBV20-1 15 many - TGCAGTGCTAGAGGAATGGGGCAGGGGAACACTGAAGCTTTCTTT CSARGMGQGNTEAFF
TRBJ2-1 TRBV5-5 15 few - TGTGCCAGCAGCTTGATGGGGAGCTCCTACAATGAGCAGTTCTTC CASSLMGSSYNEQFF
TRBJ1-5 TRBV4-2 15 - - TGTGCCAGCAGCCAAGCTGAGGGGCGCAATCAGCCCCAGCATTTT CASSQAEGRNQPQHF
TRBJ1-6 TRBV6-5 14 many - TGTGCCAGCAGCCTCGGACCGATTAATTCACCCCTCCACTTT CASSLGPINSPLHF
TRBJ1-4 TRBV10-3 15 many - TGTGCCATCAGTCTCACCGGGGGCGGAGGGGAAAAACTGTTTTTT CAISLTGGGGEKLFF
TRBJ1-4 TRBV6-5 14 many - TGTGCCAGCAGCCCCGGGACGGGTAATGAAAAACTGTTTTTT CASSPGTGNEKLFF
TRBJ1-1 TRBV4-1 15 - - TGCGCCAGCAGCCCTCGAAACATAGCGAACACTGAAGCTTTCTTT CASSPRNIANTEAFF
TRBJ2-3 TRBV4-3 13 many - TGCGCCAGCAGCCAGGGACGCTTAGATACGCAGTATTTT CASSQGRLDTQYF
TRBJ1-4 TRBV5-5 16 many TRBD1 TGTGCCAGCAGCCTCGGGACAGGGGGCGGTGATGAAAAACTGTTTTTT CASSLGTGGGDEKLFF
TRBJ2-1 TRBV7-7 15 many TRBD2 TGTGCCAGCAGCCGATCCGGGACTAGACCCAATGAGCAGTTCTTC CASSRSGTRPNEQFF
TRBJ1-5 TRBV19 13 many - TGTGCCAGTAGTATATTCGGTGAACAGCCCCAGCATTTT CASSIFGEQPQHF
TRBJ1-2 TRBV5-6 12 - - TGTGCCAGCAGCCCCGGGAACCATGGCTACACCTTC CASSPGNHGYTF
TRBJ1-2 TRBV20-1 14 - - TGCAGTGCTAGCTTTACAGTGACCCACTATGGCTACACCTTC CSASFTVTHYGYTF
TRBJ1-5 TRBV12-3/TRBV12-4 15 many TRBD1 TGTGCCAGCAGGTCGGACAGGGGGTACAATCAGCCCCAGCATTTT CASRSDRGYNQPQHF
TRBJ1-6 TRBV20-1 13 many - TGCAGTGCCCCAACGGAGCTCAATTCACCCCTCCACTTT CSAPTELNSPLHF
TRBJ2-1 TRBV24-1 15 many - TGTGCCACCAGTGATTTTAGACATCCCTACAATGAGCAGTTCTTC CATSDFRHPYNEQFF